Below are 16 T cell receptor beta chains sequenced from a single sample in a study of OX40 agonist ivuxolimab in advanced cancers. Libraries were prepared by immunoSEQ multiplex PCR; TCRdb keeps only in-frame clonotypes and omits some of them. The sample holds tens of thousands of clones, 83% seen once. The sample in question was CD4+ or CD8+ T cells sorted from blood, obtained in a trial of the OX40 agonist ivuxolimab. The origin of the receptors is an adult with an advanced solid tumor such as melanoma, head and neck, liver or kidney cancer.

The chain carries TRBV5-1 and TRBJ2-2; maybe TRBD2 (6 bases). Germline values: CDR1 SGHRS, CDR2 YFSETQ. Trimming left V 7 bases short and J 1 base short, with 14 bases between. The CDR3 loop spans 15 amino acids. CDR3 in amino acids: CASVYRDWNTGELFF. The CDR3 DNA reads TGCGCCAGCGTATACCGGGACTGGAACACCGGGGAGCTGTTTTTT.

The rearrangement joins TRBV11-2 to TRBJ2-7; D uncertain. The CDR3 contains 13 residues. Looked up from germline, CDR1 is SGHAT and CDR2 is FQNNGV. Trimming left V 4 bases short and J 6 bases short, with 13 bases between. CDR3 sequence reads: CASSSQLATEQYF. The CDR3 DNA reads as TGTGCCAGCAGCTCCCAACTCGCCACCGAGCAGTACTTC.

This chain links TRBV6-5 with TRBJ2-7, with D hard to call. V lost 5 bases and J lost 5, with 7 bases in between. This CDR3 region has 11 residues. The germline gives CDR1 MNHEY, CDR2 SVGAGI. The CDR3 protein is CASSPVHEQYF. DNA of the CDR3: TGTGCCAGCAGTCCAGTGCACGAGCAGTACTTC.

This clone was detected only once. The chain links TRBV9 to TRBJ2-3; 10 bases match TRBD1. Germline CDR1 and CDR2: SGDLS and YYNGEE. The V segment lost 0 bases and the J segment 2 bases; nucleotides outside the gene matches: 3. The CDR3 sequence is 16 residues long. CDR3 loop: CASSVAGQGITDTQYF. CDR3 bases: TGTGCCAGCAGCGTAGCGGGACAGGGGATCACAGATACGCAGTATTTT.

The CDR3 DNA sequence: TGTGCCAGCAGCTTAGATAATCAGCCCCAGCATTTT. As protein: CASSLDNQPQHF. V usage is TRBV7-9 and J usage is TRBJ1-5; D gene unclear. This CDR3 is 12 amino acids long. V shed 1 base and J shed 4 bases, with 2 bases lying between them. Per germline, CDR1 SEHNR and CDR2 FQNEAQ (reference sequence).

CDR3 loop: CASTAYAMNTEAFF. As DNA, the CDR3 is TGTGCCAGCACCGCCTACGCCATGAACACTGAAGCTTTCTTT. The chain joins TRBV27 to TRBJ1-1, with D uncertain. Germline V lookup: CDR1 MNHEY, CDR2 SMNVEV (reference sequence). V was clipped by 7 bases and J by 0 bases, with 12 bases between them. This CDR3 is 14 amino acids long.

This clone has a handful of counts. The V gene is TRBV13, the J gene TRBJ2-7; D remains unclear. V was pared by 5 bases and J by 3 bases, with 5 bases between. CDR1 PRHDT and CDR2 FYEKMQ come from the germline V gene (reference sequence). This CDR3 has 11 residues. CDR3 in DNA: TGTGCCAGCAGCCAATACTACGAGCAGTACTTC. Its protein product is CASSQYYEQYF.

The chain employs TRBV5-1 and TRBJ1-6, with D hard to call. Germline V gene lookup returns CDR1 SGHRS and CDR2 YFSETQ. The V gene lost 1 base and the J gene lost 6 bases, with 8 bases spanning the gap. The CDR3 has 14 residues. Here the CDR3 reads CASSLLDSNSPLHF. As DNA, the CDR3 is TGCGCCAGCAGCTTGTTGGATAGTAATTCACCCCTCCACTTT. The entire variable domain, with the rest obtained from reference TRBV5-1 and TRBJ1-6, is as follows: KAGVTQTPRYLIKTRGQQVTLSCSPISGHRSVSWYQQTPGQGLQFLFEYFSETQRNKGNFPGRFSGRQFSNSRSEMNVSTLELGDSALYLCASSLLDSNSPLHFGNGTRLTVT.

This clone turned up a few times. V gene TRBV7-9 combines with J gene TRBJ1-2; perhaps TRBD1 as D (6 bases). CDR3 length equals 14 residues. V lost 5 bases and J lost 5, with 15 bases in between. Germline V gene data show CDR1 as SEHNR and CDR2 as FQNEAQ (reference sequence). CDR3 sequence: CASSHRAVPYGYTF. CDR3 in DNA: TGTGCCAGCAGCCACAGGGCAGTCCCTTATGGCTACACCTTC.

The genes are TRBV30 and TRBJ2-6; D is undetermined. CDR3 size: 14 residues. From germline, CDR1 is GTSNPN and CDR2 SVGIG (reference sequence). V shed 3 bases and J shed 0 bases, with 6 bases lying between them. CDR3 in amino acids: CAWRVSSGANVLTF. CDR3 bases: TGTGCCTGGAGAGTTAGCTCTGGGGCCAACGTCCTGACTTTC.

This chain links TRBV4-2 with TRBJ2-7; TRBD1 matches at 10 bases. The ends lost 2 bases at V and 5 bases at J; junction bases unmatched: 9. CDR3 length: 16 residues. Germline CDR1 is LGHNA and CDR2 is YNFKEQ. CDR3 amino acids: CASSQSLRDRGHEQYF. Written as DNA, the CDR3 is TGTGCCAGCAGCCAATCCCTCCGGGACAGGGGCCACGAGCAGTACTTC.

The chain employs TRBV7-6 and TRBJ2-3; the match to TRBD2 covers 9 bases. Trimming removed 1 base from V and 3 bases from J; junction bases left unmatched: 8. CDR1 is SGHVS and CDR2 is FNYEAQ in the germline V gene. The CDR3 is 17 residues long. The CDR3 loop reads CASSLGAGGPPTDTQYF. The CDR3 DNA sequence: TGTGCCAGCAGCTTAGGGGCGGGGGGGCCCCCGACAGATACGCAGTATTTT.

This chain links TRBV19 with TRBJ2-2, with 9 bases matching TRBD2. The trim removed 0 bases at V and 7 bases at J, leaving 12 bases unmatched. This CDR3 is built from 18 residues. Germline CDR1 and CDR2: LNHDA and SQIVND (reference sequence). The CDR3 loop reads CASSIEGGGGAFFGELFF. The CDR3 bases are TGTGCCAGTAGTATAGAAGGTGGCGGGGGGGCCTTTTTCGGGGAGCTGTTTTTT.

CDR3 nucleotide sequence: TGCGCCAGCAGCTTAGCTAGCGGGGGACAAGAGACCCAGTACTTC. Translation gives CASSLASGGQETQYF. J is TRBJ2-5 and V is TRBV5-1; 10 nucleotides line up with TRBD2. The CDR3 extends over 15 amino acids. V was pared by 2 bases and J by 2 bases, with 3 bases of the junction left unmatched. Per germline, CDR1 SGHRS and CDR2 YFSETQ.

The CDR3 sequence is CASSPEEGPKNIQYF. DNA for the CDR3: TGTGCCAGCTCACCAGAGGAGGGGCCAAAAAACATTCAGTACTTC. The V call is TRBV18, the J call TRBJ2-4; D possibly corresponds to TRBD2 (6 bases). This CDR3 comprises 15 residues. The V and J ends lost 2 bases and 4 bases respectively, with 12 bases between them. Germline loops: CDR1 KGHSH, CDR2 LQKENI.

The count of this clone is one. The chain uses TRBV5-1 and TRBJ2-7; weak D call: TRBD2 (5 bases). Trimming stripped 2 bases from V and 5 bases from J, with 8 bases between. CDR1 is SGHRS and CDR2 is YFSETQ in the germline V gene. The CDR3 is 12 amino acids. CDR3 sequence: CASSLAGDEQYF. The CDR3 nucleotides read TGCGCCAGCAGCTTAGCCGGGGACGAGCAGTACTTC.